The source of this T cell receptor (beta chain) is a study of T cells in Graves' hyperthyroidism and ophthalmopathy. This clonotype was counted between two and nine times. Its matching antigen is unknown. CDR3 length: 20 amino acids. The V segment lost 3 bases and the J segment 3 bases; nucleotides outside the gene matches: 17. The source material, RNA transcripts, was used to amplify TCR beta CDR3 regions. First-round RT-PCR with HTBI primers amplified the TCR CDR3 region. Each CDR3 protein gets one entry after TCRdb re-called the multiplex PCR reads with MiXCR. This sample has some 500,000 distinct CDR3 sequences, with approximately 25% found just once. Findings and limits, study-wide: A 13 V-J model separated ophthalmopathy from stable hyperthyroidism. Prediction of ophthalmopathy progression came a median about 6 months pre-onset.

Not enrolled were patients with uncontrolled infection, other autoimmune disease, pregnancy or lactation. Cells are PBMCs isolated from approximately 9.2 ml of fresh blood. The receptor was isolated from a woman aged 30 to 39 with Graves' ophthalmopathy. J is TRBJ1-3 and V is TRBV7-1; TRBD1 aligns across 10 bases. TRBV7-1 carries the ORF label, with uncertain function. The sequencing sample was made of blood. CDR3 sequence: CASSSPESGTGVFFGNTIYF. The CDR3 DNA sequence: TGTGCCAGCAGCTCGCCGGAGAGCGGGACAGGGGTATTTTTTGGAAACACCATATATTTT.